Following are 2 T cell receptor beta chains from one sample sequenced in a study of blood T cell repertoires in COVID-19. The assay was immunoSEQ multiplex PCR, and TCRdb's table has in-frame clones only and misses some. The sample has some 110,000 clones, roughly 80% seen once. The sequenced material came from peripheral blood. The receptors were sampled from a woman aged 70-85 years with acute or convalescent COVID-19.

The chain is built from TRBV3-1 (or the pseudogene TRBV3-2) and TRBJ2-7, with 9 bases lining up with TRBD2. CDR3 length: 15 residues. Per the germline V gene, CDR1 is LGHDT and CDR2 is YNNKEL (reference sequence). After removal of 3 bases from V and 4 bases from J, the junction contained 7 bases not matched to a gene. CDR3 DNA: TGTGCCAGCAGCCATAGCGGGGGCCGGCAATACGAGCAGTACTTC. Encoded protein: CASSHSGGRQYEQYF.

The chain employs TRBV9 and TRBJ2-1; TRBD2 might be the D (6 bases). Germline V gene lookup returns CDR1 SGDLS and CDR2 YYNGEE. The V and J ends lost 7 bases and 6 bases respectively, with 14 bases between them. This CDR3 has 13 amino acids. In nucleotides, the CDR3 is TGTGCCAGCCCCCCGGCGGGGCCCAATGAGCAGTTCTTC. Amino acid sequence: CASPPAGPNEQFF.